Listed below are T cell receptor beta chains from one sample, sequenced in a study of blood T cell repertoires in COVID-19. Only in-frame clones appear in the TCRdb table, and some are missing; sequencing was by immunoSEQ multiplex PCR. In the table there are 250,000 to 300,000 clones, about 89% of which are singletons. The sample taken for sequencing was peripheral blood. The receptors come from a woman aged 60-70 years with acute or convalescent COVID-19. The CDR3 runs from the conserved cysteine through the conserved F or W. The D gene is left open where the match is weak. Only part of the rows carry a size: once, few, many, or a class if the clone is expanded.

>TRBJ2-6|TRBV2|.|.
CASSERDSYSGANVLTF
TGTGCCAGCAGTGAAAGGGACTCTTACTCTGGGGCCAACGTCCTGACTTTC
>TRBJ1-1|TRBV7-2|.|TRBD1
CASSHPGGTEAFF
TGTGCCAGCAGTCATCCAGGGGGCACTGAAGCTTTCTTT
>TRBJ1-5|TRBV6-2/TRBV6-3|.|TRBD1
CASSKGRQGVNQPQHF
TGTGCCAGCAGCAAAGGGAGACAGGGTGTCAATCAGCCCCAGCATTTT
>TRBJ2-4|TRBV29-1|.|.
CSVTLALGPKNIQYF
TGCAGCGTGACGTTGGCCCTTGGGCCCAAAAACATTCAGTACTTC
>TRBJ2-1|TRBV15|.|TRBD2
CATSRDPATSGKKYNEQFF
TGTGCCACCAGCAGAGATCCCGCGACTAGCGGGAAGAAGTACAATGAGCAGTTCTTC
>TRBJ2-3|TRBV2|.|TRBD2
CASSGLAATDTQYF
TGTGCCAGTTCGGGACTAGCCGCCACAGATACGCAGTATTTT
>TRBJ1-2|TRBV18|.|TRBD1
CASSLAQGAGGYTF
TGTGCCAGCTCACTAGCACAGGGGGCTGGAGGCTACACCTTC
>TRBJ1-5|TRBV30|.|.
CAWGGNSNQPQHF
TGTGCCTGGGGGGGCAATAGCAATCAGCCCCAGCATTTT
>TRBJ1-6|TRBV5-1|.|.
CASSQEGRGYNSPLHF
TGCGCCAGCAGCCAGGAGGGCCGAGGGTATAATTCACCCCTCCACTTT
>TRBJ2-7|TRBV10-3|.|TRBD1
CAISEGTGLSYEQYF
TGTGCCATCAGTGAGGGGACAGGGCTTTCGTACGAGCAGTACTTC
>TRBJ1-5|TRBV19|.|.
CASTGGSRSAGSSNQPQHF
TGTGCCAGTACAGGTGGTTCTAGGTCAGCGGGGTCTAGCAATCAGCCCCAGCATTTT
>TRBJ2-3|TRBV6-5|.|.
CASSYSASIRDTQYF
TGTGCCAGCAGTTACTCGGCCTCCATTCGCGATACGCAGTATTTT
>TRBJ1-6|TRBV10-3|.|TRBD1
CAISEDRGRDSPLHF
TGTGCCATCAGTGAAGACAGGGGGAGGGATTCACCCCTCCACTTT
>TRBJ1-4|TRBV7-2|few|.
CASSQRSTTNEKLFF
TGTGCCAGCAGCCAAAGAAGCACAACTAATGAAAAACTGTTTTTT
>TRBJ2-7|TRBV18|.|.
CASSPLPGQGLGEQYF
TGTGCCAGCTCACCACTTCCAGGGCAGGGTTTGGGCGAGCAGTACTTC
>TRBJ2-1|TRBV7-6|.|TRBD2
CASSRREIGTSGPFGNEQFF
TGTGCCAGCAGCAGAAGGGAGATTGGGACTAGCGGGCCTTTTGGGAATGAGCAGTTCTTC
>TRBJ2-1|TRBV7-9|.|TRBD2
CASSLLAEAYNEQFF
TGTGCCAGCAGCTTACTAGCGGAAGCCTACAATGAGCAGTTCTTC
>TRBJ2-5|TRBV27|.|TRBD1
CASTQDRVTWETQYF
TGTGCCAGCACCCAAGACAGGGTTACGTGGGAGACCCAGTACTTC
>TRBJ2-7|TRBV27|.|TRBD2
CASSPSGGGSYEQYF
TGTGCCAGCAGTCCTAGCGGGGGTGGCTCCTACGAGCAGTACTTC
>TRBJ2-5|TRBV5-4|.|.
CASSAGTVETQYF
TGTGCCAGCAGCGCGGGGACTGTGGAGACCCAGTACTTC
>TRBJ2-2|TRBV6-2/TRBV6-3|.|.
CASSYSVVDRKNTGELFF
TGTGCCAGCAGTTACTCGGTAGTTGACAGAAAGAACACCGGGGAGCTGTTTTTT
>TRBJ2-2|TRBV6-4|.|TRBD2
CASSISTSGGANTGELFF
TGTGCCAGCAGCATCTCGACTAGCGGGGGGGCGAACACCGGGGAGCTGTTTTTT
>TRBJ2-5|TRBV24-1|.|TRBD2
CATSDFGTRGRETQYF
TGTGCCACCAGTGATTTTGGGACTAGGGGGAGGGAGACCCAGTACTTC
>TRBJ1-4|TRBV4-1|.|.
CASSQDRGFSTNEKLFF
TGCGCCAGCAGCCAAGATCGAGGGTTTTCGACTAATGAAAAACTGTTTTTT
>TRBJ1-2|TRBV12-3/TRBV12-4|.|.
CASSLGDWHGYTF
TGTGCCAGCAGTTTGGGGGACTGGCATGGCTACACCTTC
>TRBJ2-1|TRBV11-2|.|TRBD2
CASSLGSGGDEQFF
TGTGCCAGCAGCTTAGGTAGCGGGGGGGATGAGCAGTTCTTC